This T cell receptor (beta chain) was sequenced during a study of radiotherapy plus CTLA-4 blockade in lung cancer. Looking at the study overall: For around 18% of patients, objective responses occurred, and roughly 31% had disease control.

Comments on this clone: Its specificity is unknown.

The ends were cut back, 3 bases at V and 10 bases at J, with 19 bases in the middle. The CDR3 contains 15 residues. Germline assignment: CDR1 MNHEY and CDR2 SMNVEV (reference sequence). Chemo-refractory metastatic non-small-cell lung cancer patients were treated with focal radiation plus CTLA-4 blockade with ipilimumab. Study-level points and caveats: TCR clones from tumors expanded in blood after radiotherapy plus ipilimumab. Response, reportedly, was best predicted by interferon-beta along with early blood T cell clone dynamics.

Libraries were prepared by immunoSEQ multiplex PCR; TCRdb keeps only in-frame clonotypes and omits some of them. In the table there are some 60,000 clones, roughly four fifths of which are singletons. This material consisted of peripheral blood, taken from a patient treated with radiotherapy plus ipilimumab. The sequence came from a human donor with non-small cell lung cancer who had a complete response to radiotherapy plus ipilimumab. The gene calls are TRBV27 and TRBJ2-1; D is perhaps TRBD2 (5 bases). CDR3 sequence reads: CASSLSEVPLGEQFF. The CDR3 DNA reads as TGTGCCAGCAGTTTGTCGGAGGTCCCCCTTGGGGAGCAGTTCTTC.